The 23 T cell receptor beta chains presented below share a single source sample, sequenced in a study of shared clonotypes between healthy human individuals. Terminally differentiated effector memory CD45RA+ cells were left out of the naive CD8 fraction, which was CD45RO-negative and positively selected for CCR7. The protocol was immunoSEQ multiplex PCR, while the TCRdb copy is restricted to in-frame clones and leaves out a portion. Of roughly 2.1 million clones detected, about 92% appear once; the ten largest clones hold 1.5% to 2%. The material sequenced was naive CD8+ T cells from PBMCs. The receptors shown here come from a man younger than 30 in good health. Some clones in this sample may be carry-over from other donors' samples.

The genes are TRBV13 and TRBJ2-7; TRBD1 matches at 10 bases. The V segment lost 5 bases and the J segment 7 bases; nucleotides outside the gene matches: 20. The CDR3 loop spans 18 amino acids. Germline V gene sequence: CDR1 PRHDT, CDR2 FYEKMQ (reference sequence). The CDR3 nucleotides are TGTGCCAGCAGCCCCACCGGGACAGGGGACCAATCGATAGGAGAGCAGTACTTC. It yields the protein CASSPTGTGDQSIGEQYF.

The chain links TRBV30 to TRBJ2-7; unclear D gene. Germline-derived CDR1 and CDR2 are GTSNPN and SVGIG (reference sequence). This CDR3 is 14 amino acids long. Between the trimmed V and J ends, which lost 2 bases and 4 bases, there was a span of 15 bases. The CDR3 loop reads CAWSYTAGNYEQYF. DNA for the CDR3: TGTGCCTGGAGTTATACAGCAGGAAATTACGAGCAGTACTTC. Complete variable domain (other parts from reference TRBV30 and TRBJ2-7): SQTIHQWPATLVQPVGSPLSLECTVEGTSNPNLYWYRQAAGRGLQLLFYSVGIGQISSEVPQNLSASRPQDRQFILSSKKLLLSDSGFYLCAWSYTAGNYEQYFGPGTRLTVT.

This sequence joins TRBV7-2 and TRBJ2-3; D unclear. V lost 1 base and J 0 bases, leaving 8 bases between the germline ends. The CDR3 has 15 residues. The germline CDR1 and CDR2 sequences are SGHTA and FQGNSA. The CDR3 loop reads CASSLGTWSTDTQYF. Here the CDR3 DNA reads TGTGCCAGCAGCTTAGGCACCTGGAGCACAGATACGCAGTATTTT.

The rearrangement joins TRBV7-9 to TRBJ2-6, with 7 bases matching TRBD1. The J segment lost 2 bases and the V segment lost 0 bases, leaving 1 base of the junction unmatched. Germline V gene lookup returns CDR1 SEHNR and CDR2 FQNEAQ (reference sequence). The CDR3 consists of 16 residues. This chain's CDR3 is CASSLARGPGANVLTF. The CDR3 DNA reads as TGTGCCAGCAGCTTAGCGAGGGGGCCTGGGGCCAACGTCCTGACTTTC.

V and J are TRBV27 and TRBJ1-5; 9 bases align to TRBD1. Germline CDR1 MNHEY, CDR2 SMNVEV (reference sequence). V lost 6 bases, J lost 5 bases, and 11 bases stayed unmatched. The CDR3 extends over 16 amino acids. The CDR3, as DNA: TGTGCCAGCAGAGATACGGGACAGGGCGGCCATCAGCCCCAGCATTTT. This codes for CASRDTGQGGHQPQHF.

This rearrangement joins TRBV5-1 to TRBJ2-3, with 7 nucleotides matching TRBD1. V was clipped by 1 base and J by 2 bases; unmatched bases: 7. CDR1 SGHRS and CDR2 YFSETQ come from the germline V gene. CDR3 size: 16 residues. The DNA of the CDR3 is TGCGCCAGCAGCTTGATGCGCGACAGGGCCACAGATACGCAGTATTTT. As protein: CASSLMRDRATDTQYF. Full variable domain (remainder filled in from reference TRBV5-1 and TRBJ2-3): KAGVTQTPRYLIKTRGQQVTLSCSPISGHRSVSWYQQTPGQGLQFLFEYFSETQRNKGNFPGRFSGRQFSNSRSEMNVSTLELGDSALYLCASSLMRDRATDTQYFGPGTRLTVL.

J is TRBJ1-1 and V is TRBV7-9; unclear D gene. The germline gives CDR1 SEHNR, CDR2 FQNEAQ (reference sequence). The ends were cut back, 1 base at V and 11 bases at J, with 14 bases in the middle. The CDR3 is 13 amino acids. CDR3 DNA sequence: TGTGCCAGCAGCTTAGTCCTTCCGGGTGGGGCTTTCTTT. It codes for CASSLVLPGGAFF.

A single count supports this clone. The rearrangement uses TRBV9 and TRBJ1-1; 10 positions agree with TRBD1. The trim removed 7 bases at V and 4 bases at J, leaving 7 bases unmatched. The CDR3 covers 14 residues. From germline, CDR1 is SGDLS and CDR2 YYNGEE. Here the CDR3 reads CASGPGQGPTEAFF. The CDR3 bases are TGTGCCAGCGGCCCGGGACAGGGGCCCACTGAAGCTTTCTTT. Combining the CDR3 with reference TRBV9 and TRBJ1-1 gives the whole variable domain DSGVTQTPKHLITATGQRVTLRCSPRSGDLSVYWYQQSLDQGLQFLIQYYNGEERAKGNILERFSAQQFPDLHSELNLSSLELGDSALYFCASGPGQGPTEAFFGQGTRLTVV.

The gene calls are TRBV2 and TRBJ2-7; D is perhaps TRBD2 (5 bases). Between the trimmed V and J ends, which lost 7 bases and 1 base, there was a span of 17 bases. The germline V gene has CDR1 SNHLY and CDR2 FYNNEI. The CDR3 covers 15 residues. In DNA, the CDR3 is TGTGCCAGCAACCAGAGGGCAGGCCCTTCCTACGAGCAGTACTTC. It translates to CASNQRAGPSYEQYF.

The CDR3 coding sequence is TGTGCCAGCAGTTCCCCTAGGTCTATTGTGGGGGAGACCCAGTACTTC. Its translation: CASSSPRSIVGETQYF. J is TRBJ2-5 and V is TRBV6-5; D uncertain. The germline gives CDR1 MNHEY, CDR2 SVGAGI. V dropped 4 bases and J dropped 5 bases, with 20 bases sitting between them. The CDR3 has 16 amino acids.

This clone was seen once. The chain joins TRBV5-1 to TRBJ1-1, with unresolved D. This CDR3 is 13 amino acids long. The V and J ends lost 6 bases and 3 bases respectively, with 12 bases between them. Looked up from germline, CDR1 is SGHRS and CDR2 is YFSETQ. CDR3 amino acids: CASTISTDTEAFF. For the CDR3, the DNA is TGCGCCAGCACCATATCGACCGACACTGAAGCTTTCTTT.

This chain's CDR3 is CASSFEYLYEQYF. CDR3 DNA: TGTGCCAGCAGCTTCGAGTACCTCTACGAGCAGTACTTC. V is TRBV7-9 and J is TRBJ2-7, with D unresolved. CDR3 length: 13 residues. CDR1 and CDR2 from the germline V gene are SEHNR and FQNEAQ (reference sequence). Trimming stripped 3 bases from V and 3 bases from J, with 9 bases between.

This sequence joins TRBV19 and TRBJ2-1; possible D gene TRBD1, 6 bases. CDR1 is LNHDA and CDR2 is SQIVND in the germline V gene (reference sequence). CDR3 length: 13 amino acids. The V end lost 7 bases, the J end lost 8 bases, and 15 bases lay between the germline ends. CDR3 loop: CASTIGQFYEQFF. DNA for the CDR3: TGTGCCAGTACCATCGGACAGTTTTATGAGCAGTTCTTC.

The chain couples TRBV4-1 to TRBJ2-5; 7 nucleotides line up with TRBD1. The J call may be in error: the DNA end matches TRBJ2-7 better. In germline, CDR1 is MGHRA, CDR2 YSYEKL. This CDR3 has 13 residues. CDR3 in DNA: TGCGCCAGCAGCCACCAGGGGGTCGGCGAGCAGTACTTC. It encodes CASSHQGVGEQYF.

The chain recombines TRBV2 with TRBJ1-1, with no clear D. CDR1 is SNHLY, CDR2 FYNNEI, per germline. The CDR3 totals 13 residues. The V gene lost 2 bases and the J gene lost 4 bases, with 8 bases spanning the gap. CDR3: CASSERAGTEAFF. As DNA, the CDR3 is TGTGCCAGCAGTGAACGGGCTGGCACTGAAGCTTTCTTT.

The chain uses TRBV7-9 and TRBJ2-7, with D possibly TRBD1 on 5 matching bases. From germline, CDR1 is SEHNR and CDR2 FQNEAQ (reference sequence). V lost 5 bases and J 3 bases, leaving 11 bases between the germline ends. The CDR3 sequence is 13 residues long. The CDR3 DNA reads TGTGCCAGCAGCCCTCGGACACTCTACGAGCAGTACTTC. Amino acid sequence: CASSPRTLYEQYF.

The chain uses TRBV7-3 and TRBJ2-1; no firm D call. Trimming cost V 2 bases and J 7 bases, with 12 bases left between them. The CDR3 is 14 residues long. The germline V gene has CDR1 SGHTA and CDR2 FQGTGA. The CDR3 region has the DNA TGTGCCAGCAGCTTATTCTCCGGCGCGAATGAGCAGTTCTTC. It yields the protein CASSLFSGANEQFF.

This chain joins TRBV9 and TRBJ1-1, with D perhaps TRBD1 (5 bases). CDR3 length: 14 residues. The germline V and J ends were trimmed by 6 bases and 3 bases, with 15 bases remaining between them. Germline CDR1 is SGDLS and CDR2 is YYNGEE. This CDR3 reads CASNLNGGDTEAFF. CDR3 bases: TGTGCCAGCAACTTAAATGGGGGTGACACTGAAGCTTTCTTT. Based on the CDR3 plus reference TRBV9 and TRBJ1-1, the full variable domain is DSGVTQTPKHLITATGQRVTLRCSPRSGDLSVYWYQQSLDQGLQFLIQYYNGEERAKGNILERFSAQQFPDLHSELNLSSLELGDSALYFCASNLNGGDTEAFFGQGTRLTVV.

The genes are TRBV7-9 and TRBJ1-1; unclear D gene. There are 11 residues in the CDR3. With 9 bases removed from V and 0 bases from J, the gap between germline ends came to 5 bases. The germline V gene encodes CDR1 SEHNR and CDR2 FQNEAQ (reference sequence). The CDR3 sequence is CASGVNTEAFF. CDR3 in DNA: TGTGCCAGTGGGGTGAACACTGAAGCTTTCTTT.

The CDR3 nucleotides read TGTGCCAGCAGCGTAGCGGCCGGAGACTCTGGAAACACCATATATTTT. Protein: CASSVAAGDSGNTIYF. V gene TRBV9 combines with J gene TRBJ1-3; no clear D. The CDR3 extends over 16 amino acids. Germline V gene sequence: CDR1 SGDLS, CDR2 YYNGEE. The V and J ends lost 0 bases and 0 bases respectively, with 10 bases between them.

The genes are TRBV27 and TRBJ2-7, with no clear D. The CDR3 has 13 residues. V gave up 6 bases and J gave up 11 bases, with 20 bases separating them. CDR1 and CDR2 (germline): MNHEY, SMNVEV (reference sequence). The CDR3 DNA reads TGTGCCAGCAGGGGCCCCGGGCCTGAGGCGAAGTACTTC. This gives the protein CASRGPGPEAKYF.

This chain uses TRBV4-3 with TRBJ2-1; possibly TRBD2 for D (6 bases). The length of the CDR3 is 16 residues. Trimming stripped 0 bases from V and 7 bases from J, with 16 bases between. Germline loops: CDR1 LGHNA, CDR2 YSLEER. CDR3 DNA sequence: TGCGCCAGCAGCCAAGATCCGGGAGCGGTTGGGAATGAGCAGTTCTTC. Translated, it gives CASSQDPGAVGNEQFF.

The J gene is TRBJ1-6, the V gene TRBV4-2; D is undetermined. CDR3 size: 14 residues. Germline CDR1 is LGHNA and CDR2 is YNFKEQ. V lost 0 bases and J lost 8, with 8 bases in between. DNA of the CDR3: TGTGCCAGCAGCCAAGATAGCACAGATTCACCCCTCCACTTT. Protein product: CASSQDSTDSPLHF.